This TCR beta chain was observed in a study of blood T cell repertoires in COVID-19. As processed by the authors: Reference gene primers were amplified, and this amplification served to estimate nucleated cell counts. TCRdb keeps only in-frame clones here, not all; method: immunoSEQ multiplex PCR. That table furnishes V, J and clone size, whereas the DNA furnished D and trimming. Counted here are under 450,000 clones, approximately 90% occurring once; the ten biggest clones make up 0.8% to 0.9%. V dropped 2 bases and J dropped 0 bases, with 11 bases sitting between them. The germline V gene encodes CDR1 MNHEY and CDR2 SVGEGT. The CDR3 loop spans 17 amino acids. In terms of age and location, participants ranged from roughly 18 to 100 years and lived in roughly 22 US areas. Clinical history as reported by participants underpinned cohort assignment. A COVID-19 case had been met by exposed participants during the 2 weeks before study entry.

This chain links TRBV6-2 or TRBV6-3 with TRBJ2-6, with D possibly matching TRBD1 (6 bases). Sequencing was done on a sample of PBMCs or T cells enriched from blood (not recorded which). This clonotype originated in a woman aged 40-49 years who had been exposed to COVID-19. CDR3 nucleotides: TGTGCCAGCAGTTACGGGGGCAGCATCTCTGGGGCCAACGTCCTGACTTTC. It codes for CASSYGGSISGANVLTF.